This T cell receptor beta chain was recorded in a study of cytotoxic CD8 clonotypes in ibrutinib-treated CLL. Study as a whole: Response samples followed a median 12 months of treatment, range 6 to 36. Study results and caveats: Samples were collected at differing times from sustained-remission and progressing patients.

CDR1 is SGHTA and CDR2 is FQGTGA in the germline V gene. The CDR3 is made up of 14 amino acids. V was shortened by 5 bases and J by 2 bases, with 9 bases between the two germline ends. Generated by immunoSEQ multiplex PCR, the TCRdb table keeps only in-frame clones and is missing some. This table has about 160,000 clones, approximately 80% appearing once. About this clone: Its antigen remains unidentified.

Sequenced material: PBMCs, taken after 12 months of ibrutinib treatment. The gene calls are TRBV7-3 and TRBJ2-2, with D possibly matching TRBD2 (5 bases). The sequence came from a human donor with chronic lymphocytic leukemia. DNA of the CDR3: TGTGCCAGCAGCCCTGGACTCAACACCGGGGAGCTGTTTTTT. Translated: CASSPGLNTGELFF.